This TCR beta chain comes out of a study of blood T cells in healthy people across ages. Points from the study as a whole: PBMC samples, being unsorted, prevented any conclusive comparison of naive and antigen-experienced cells. Comparison with aged donors showed that long-lived donors had more naive CD4+ cells and higher diversity.

Per sample, a minimum of 6 million PBMCs were isolated. Each sample yielded at least 5 micrograms of PBMC total RNA. To note about this clonotype: Its antigen is still unknown.

With a J-beta primer mix and a sample-barcoded 5' primer, a second PCR ran roughly 6 to 12 cycles. Each CDR3 protein is one row after TCRdb ran MiXCR on the 5' RACE reads. Here the sample spans about 560,000 distinct CDR3 sequences, roughly a quarter being singletons. Germline V gene lookup returns CDR1 KGHSH and CDR2 LQKENI. This CDR3 contains 15 residues. Trimming removed 5 bases from V and 6 bases from J; junction bases left unmatched: 10. These records were also assigned to another study, of T cells of mothers and their children.

Source material: blood. The rearrangement uses TRBV18 and TRBJ2-3; 8 nucleotides match TRBD2. The TCR comes from a boy aged 2 to 10 in good health. The CDR3 reads CASSFIGGAGDTQYF. In DNA, the CDR3 is TGTGCCAGCTCATTCATCGGGGGGGCCGGGGATACGCAGTATTTT.